Below are 30 T cell receptor beta chains sequenced from a single sample in a study of T cell responses to AZD1222 COVID-19 vaccine. Profiling relied on immunoSEQ multiplex PCR, and the TCRdb table lists in-frame clones only, not all of them. This sample has about 180,000 clones; around 90% occur once, and the top ten carry about 7.2%. The sample here was peripheral blood, taken on day 0 of AZD1222 vaccination. The receptors come from an adult in good health.

The chain employs TRBV10-3 and TRBJ2-1; D gene uncertain. The CDR3 totals 14 residues. Germline-derived CDR1 and CDR2 are ENHRY and SYGVKD. Trimming cost V 2 bases and J 4 bases, with 9 bases left between them. As DNA, the CDR3 is TGTGCCATCAGTGAGCCGACGGCTTACAATGAGCAGTTCTTC. Its protein is CAISEPTAYNEQFF.

The V gene is TRBV6-4, the J gene TRBJ1-2, with a weak D call TRBD1 (5 bases). The CDR3 sequence is 14 residues long. V lost 0 bases, J lost 6 bases, and 11 bases lay in between. CDR1 is MRHNA, CDR2 SNTAGT, per germline. CDR3 DNA sequence: TGTGCCAGCAGTGACTCTAGGGGTCTGCATGGCTACACCTTC. Its protein is CASSDSRGLHGYTF.

The chain has TRBV3-1 (or the pseudogene TRBV3-2) and TRBJ2-7; 7 bases fit TRBD1. The germline V gene has CDR1 LGHDT and CDR2 YNNKEL (reference sequence). The ends lost 5 bases at V and 3 bases at J; junction bases unmatched: 7. The CDR3 extends over 14 amino acids. This CDR3 is CASSSRDRGYEQYF. CDR3 DNA sequence: TGTGCCAGCAGCTCCCGGGACAGAGGCTACGAGCAGTACTTC.

The rearrangement links TRBV5-1 to TRBJ2-2; D not resolved. This CDR3 comprises 11 residues. In germline, CDR1 is SGHRS, CDR2 YFSETQ. Trimming shortened V by 6 bases and J by 7 bases, and 7 bases separated the two germline ends. In DNA, the CDR3 is TGCGCCAGCAATAGTGTCGGGGAGCTGTTTTTT. Residues: CASNSVGELFF. Drawing the rest from reference TRBV5-1 and TRBJ2-2, the complete variable domain is KAGVTQTPRYLIKTRGQQVTLSCSPISGHRSVSWYQQTPGQGLQFLFEYFSETQRNKGNFPGRFSGRQFSNSRSEMNVSTLELGDSALYLCASNSVGELFFGEGSRLTVL.

The rearrangement joins TRBV7-7 to TRBJ2-1; 8 nucleotides match TRBD1. Trimming removed 5 bases from V and 3 bases from J; junction bases left unmatched: 6. The CDR3 covers 15 residues. Germline-derived CDR1 and CDR2 are SSHAT and FNYEAQ (reference sequence). As DNA, the CDR3 is TGTGCCAGCAGCCCGCTGACAGGGGACTACAATGAGCAGTTCTTC. Translated: CASSPLTGDYNEQFF.

The sample holds one count of this clone. The chain uses TRBV19 and TRBJ2-3; a possible D gene is TRBD1 (7 bases). CDR1 is LNHDA, CDR2 SQIVND, per germline (reference sequence). Trimming removed 5 bases at V and 2 bases at J, with 17 bases between. The CDR3 contains 16 residues. The CDR3 region has the DNA TGTGCCAGTAGTCTGCCAGGGGGGCTAAACACAGATACGCAGTATTTT. Residues: CASSLPGGLNTDTQYF.

This chain connects TRBV28 to TRBJ2-7, with TRBD2 matching 12 bases. Germline V gene data show CDR1 as MDHEN and CDR2 as SYDVKM. Unmatched junction bases numbered 8, after V lost 8 bases and J lost 9 bases. The CDR3 has 13 residues. As DNA, the CDR3 is TGTGCCAGCCACCTAGCGGGGGGGCCTGGGCAGTACTTC. This gives the protein CASHLAGGPGQYF.

The J gene is TRBJ1-1, the V gene TRBV18; D remains ambiguous. CDR3 length: 13 residues. CDR1 and CDR2 from the germline V gene are KGHSH and LQKENI. V was cut by 0 bases and J by 7 bases, with 9 bases left in between. DNA of the CDR3: TGTGCCAGCTCACCACCTAGGGCAGATGAAGCTTTCTTT. Its protein product is CASSPPRADEAFF.

This rearrangement joins TRBV27 to TRBJ1-1; the D is unclear. Germline CDR1 reads MNHEY; CDR2 reads SMNVEV (reference sequence). The CDR3 spans 11 residues. V was shortened by 6 bases and J by 5 bases, with 7 bases between the two germline ends. The CDR3 coding sequence is TGTGCCAGCAGGCGAGGAACTGAAGCTTTCTTT. Translation: CASRRGTEAFF.

The chain recombines TRBV29-1 with TRBJ1-1; D remains unclear. The V gene's germline CDR1 is SQVTM and CDR2 ANQGSEA. The CDR3 is made up of 11 amino acids. Trimming pared 3 bases from V and 6 bases from J, leaving 8 bases between. CDR3 amino acids: CSVEVVPEAFF. The CDR3 coding sequence is TGCAGCGTTGAGGTGGTCCCTGAAGCTTTCTTT.

The chain joins TRBV9 to TRBJ1-1; D unclear. Germline loops: CDR1 SGDLS, CDR2 YYNGEE. V lost 2 bases to trimming and J lost 2 bases, with 10 bases between them. The CDR3 contains 14 residues. The CDR3 loop reads CASSVLDGNTEAFF. CDR3 DNA: TGTGCCAGCAGCGTTCTCGATGGAAACACTGAAGCTTTCTTT.

The CDR3 spells CASSLRVGQGPPYEQYF. CDR3 DNA sequence: TGTGCCAGCAGTTTAAGGGTTGGGCAGGGACCCCCCTACGAGCAGTACTTC. This chain uses TRBV27 with TRBJ2-7; possibly TRBD1 or TRBD2 for D (5 bases each). Germline V CDR1 and CDR2: MNHEY, SMNVEV (reference sequence). V was clipped by 2 bases and J by 2 bases, with 19 bases between them. This CDR3 has 17 amino acids.

This chain links TRBV6-5 with TRBJ2-1; TRBD2 agrees at 7 bases. The CDR3 length is 15 residues. V lost 7 bases, J lost 2 bases, and 8 bases stayed unmatched. The germline gives CDR1 MNHEY, CDR2 SVGAGI. CDR3 DNA: TGTGCCAGCATTGGTCAAGCGGGGACCTACAATGAGCAGTTCTTC. Its translation: CASIGQAGTYNEQFF.

As for this clone: Compared with germline, one end of the junction differs, possibly owing to a read error. The chain employs TRBV6-5 and TRBJ1-4, with 7 nucleotides matching TRBD1. The CDR3 consists of 11 residues. Per germline, CDR1 MNHEY and CDR2 SVGAGI. Written as DNA, the CDR3 is TGTGCCTGCAGGGGGAATGAAAAACTGTTTTTT. Amino acids: CACRGNEKLFF.

This chain connects TRBV25-1 to TRBJ1-1, with 9 positions matching TRBD1. The CDR3 consists of 13 residues. Germline assignment: CDR1 MGHDK and CDR2 SYGVNS. With 8 bases clipped from V and 6 bases from J, the junction kept 7 bases outside the gene matches. The CDR3 nucleotides are TGTGCCAGCCAGGGACAGGGCAGGCCTGAAGCTTTCTTT. Its protein is CASQGQGRPEAFF.

The gene calls are TRBV6-5 and TRBJ2-1, with 13 positions matching TRBD2. From germline, CDR1 is MNHEY and CDR2 SVGAGI. The V and J ends lost 7 bases and 6 bases, in that order; junction bases with no gene match: 6. CDR3 length: 15 amino acids. The CDR3 region is CASILTSGGFNEQFF. The CDR3, as DNA: TGTGCCAGCATTTTGACTAGCGGGGGGTTCAATGAGCAGTTCTTC.

The rearrangement links TRBV13 to TRBJ1-6; D is ambiguous. Trimming left V 5 bases short and J 4 bases short, with 9 bases between. The CDR3 length is 14 residues. The V gene's germline CDR1 is PRHDT and CDR2 FYEKMQ (reference sequence). CDR3: CASSLRQYNSPLHF. The CDR3 region has the DNA TGTGCCAGCAGCCTCCGCCAGTATAATTCACCCCTCCACTTT.

V and J are TRBV28 and TRBJ1-1; D may be TRBD1 (6 bases). This CDR3 is built from 15 residues. Trimming removed 5 bases at V and 11 bases at J, with 24 bases between. CDR1 is MDHEN and CDR2 is SYDVKM in the germline V gene. The CDR3 DNA reads TGTGCCAGCAGTCTAATCATGTTACAGGGATCTATGGCTTTCTTT. This gives the protein CASSLIMLQGSMAFF.

The J gene is TRBJ1-1, the V gene TRBV9; TRBD1 is a possible D gene (6 bases). V gave up 0 bases and J gave up 5 bases, with 14 bases separating them. From germline, CDR1 is SGDLS and CDR2 YYNGEE. The CDR3 has 15 amino acids. CDR3 protein: CASSVGPGGRTEAFF. CDR3 bases: TGTGCCAGCAGCGTAGGTCCCGGGGGCCGGACTGAAGCTTTCTTT.

The chain is built from TRBV10-3 and TRBJ1-2; 7 positions agree with TRBD1. CDR3 length: 17 residues. Germline CDR1 ENHRY, CDR2 SYGVKD. V gave up 0 bases and J gave up 1 base; unmatched junction bases: 8. The CDR3 here is CAISESLQQGLNYGYTF. The CDR3 DNA reads as TGTGCCATCAGTGAGTCGCTGCAACAGGGGCTTAACTATGGCTACACCTTC.

This chain links TRBV6-2 or TRBV6-3 with TRBJ1-1, with TRBD1 as a possible D gene (6 bases). The germline V gene encodes CDR1 MNHEY and CDR2 SVGEGT. The CDR3 is made up of 11 amino acids. V lost 4 bases and J 13 bases, leaving 13 bases between the germline ends. Here the CDR3 DNA reads TGTGCCAGCAGTTGGGGGGGGCAGGGTTTCTTT. It specifies CASSWGGQGFF.

The chain couples TRBV15 to TRBJ1-1, with no clear D. This CDR3 has 12 amino acids. CDR1 is LNHNV and CDR2 is YYDKDF in the germline V gene (reference sequence). Trimming stripped 3 bases from V and 3 bases from J, with 5 bases between. The CDR3 DNA is TGTGCCACCAGCAGGGATGACACTGAAGCTTTCTTT. Translating it yields CATSRDDTEAFF.

This clone was found once. V and J are TRBV5-1 and TRBJ1-2; TRBD1 is a possible D gene (5 bases). Trimming left V 0 bases short and J 0 bases short, with 9 bases between. The CDR3 contains 15 residues. Germline CDR1 is SGHRS and CDR2 is YFSETQ. The CDR3 bases are TGCGCCAGCAGCTTGGGGACACCCTCTAACTATGGCTACACCTTC. As protein: CASSLGTPSNYGYTF.

V usage is TRBV3-1 (or the pseudogene TRBV3-2) and J usage is TRBJ1-6; tentative D call: TRBD1 (5 bases). Germline V lookup: CDR1 LGHDT, CDR2 YNNKEL (reference sequence). CDR3 length: 17 residues. The ends were cut back, 2 bases at V and 7 bases at J, with 18 bases in the middle. The CDR3 DNA reads TGTGCCAGCAGCCAATCGCAAATCTCGGAGGGGAATTCACCCCTCCACTTT. Translating gives CASSQSQISEGNSPLHF.

This clone was seen once. This chain connects TRBV30 to TRBJ2-7; TRBD2 matches 9 bases. V gave up 4 bases and J gave up 4 bases; unmatched junction bases: 8. This CDR3 comprises 14 residues. Germline loops: CDR1 GTSNPN, CDR2 SVGIG (reference sequence). DNA for the CDR3: TGTGCCTGGATGAGTCAAGCGGGGGGTTACGAGCAGTACTTC. As protein: CAWMSQAGGYEQYF.

This chain joins TRBV27 and TRBJ1-2; possibly TRBD1 for D (6 bases). The CDR3 sequence is 15 residues long. Germline V gene sequence: CDR1 MNHEY, CDR2 SMNVEV (reference sequence). Trimming pared 6 bases from V and 5 bases from J, leaving 19 bases between. This chain's CDR3 is CASRLEVGGWYGYTF. The CDR3 DNA reads as TGTGCCAGCAGGCTAGAGGTGGGGGGCTGGTATGGCTACACCTTC.

The chain carries TRBV27 and TRBJ2-5, with TRBD1 matching over 8 bases. The CDR3 contains 16 residues. Trimming removed 2 bases from V and 6 bases from J; junction bases left unmatched: 11. Germline loops: CDR1 MNHEY, CDR2 SMNVEV (reference sequence). The CDR3 is CASSLERTGRAKTQYF. In nucleotides, the CDR3 is TGTGCCAGCAGTTTAGAGCGGACAGGGCGGGCGAAGACCCAGTACTTC.

The genes are TRBV12-5 and TRBJ2-1, with D perhaps TRBD2 (5 bases). Germline V CDR1 and CDR2: LGHNT, FRNRAP. Trimming took off 2 bases at V and 5 bases at J, with 10 bases between the two ends. The CDR3 has 14 amino acids. This CDR3 is CASGLIPGNNEQFF. CDR3 coding DNA: TGTGCTAGTGGTTTGATTCCGGGAAACAATGAGCAGTTCTTC. Using reference TRBV12-5 and TRBJ2-1 for the parts outside the CDR3, the full variable domain is DARVTQTPRHKVTEMGQEVTMRCQPILGHNTVFWYRQTMMQGLELLAYFRNRAPLDDSGMPKDRFSAEMPDATLATLKIQPSEPRDSAVYFCASGLIPGNNEQFFGPGTRLTVL.

The chain's CDR3 is CAWSGSREKLFF. The CDR3 DNA reads as TGTGCCTGGAGCGGGTCCCGAGAAAAACTGTTTTTT. V and J are TRBV30 and TRBJ1-4, with D unclear. The CDR3 loop spans 12 amino acids. Germline CDR1 reads GTSNPN; CDR2 reads SVGIG (reference sequence). The V end lost 3 bases, the J end lost 8 bases, and 10 bases lay between the germline ends.

This sequence joins TRBV10-3 and TRBJ2-5; TRBD2 aligns across 7 bases. CDR3 size: 14 residues. Germline CDR1 ENHRY, CDR2 SYGVKD. V gave up 3 bases and J gave up 5 bases; unmatched junction bases: 6. The CDR3 here is CAISEFGGGETQYF. The CDR3, as DNA: TGTGCCATCAGTGAATTTGGGGGAGGGGAGACCCAGTACTTC.